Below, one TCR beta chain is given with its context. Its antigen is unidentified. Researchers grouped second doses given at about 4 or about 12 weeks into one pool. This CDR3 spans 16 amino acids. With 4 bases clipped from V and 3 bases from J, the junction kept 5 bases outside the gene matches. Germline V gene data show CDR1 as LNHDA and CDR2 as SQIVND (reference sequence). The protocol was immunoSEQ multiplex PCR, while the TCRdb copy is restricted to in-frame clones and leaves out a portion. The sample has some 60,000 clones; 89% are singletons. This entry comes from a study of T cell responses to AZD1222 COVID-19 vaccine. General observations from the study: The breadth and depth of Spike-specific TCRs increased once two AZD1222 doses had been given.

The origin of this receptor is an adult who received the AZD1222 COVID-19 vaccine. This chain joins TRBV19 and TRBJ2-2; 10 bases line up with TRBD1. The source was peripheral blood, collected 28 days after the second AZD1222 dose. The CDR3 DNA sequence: TGTGCCAGTAGTACATCCGGGACAGGGGACACCGGGGAGCTGTTTTTT. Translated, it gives CASSTSGTGDTGELFF.